This T cell receptor (beta chain) was observed in a study of healthy donors' naive CD4 and CD8 T cells. Overall study results and limits: Possible naive T cell homeostatic proliferation bias remained unaddressed. Alpha and beta chains were sequenced in bulk without pairing.

TCR libraries were built from 400 to 650 ng of total RNA by linear amplification. TCRdb called the reads again in MiXCR, with one record for every CDR3 protein. The profile shows roughly 200,000 distinct CDR3 sequences, around 74% of them singletons. The CDR3 consists of 13 residues. V was cut by 7 bases and J by 2 bases, with 12 bases left in between. Germline V gene sequence: CDR1 MNHEY, CDR2 SVGAGI. As for this clonotype: Its target is not known.

The J gene is TRBJ2-7, the V gene TRBV6-5, with a weak D call TRBD1 (6 bases). The clonotype comes from a pool of human donors in good health; the sample pools cells from several healthy donors. Sequences were obtained from naive CD4+ and CD8+ T cells sorted from blood, pooled from several donors. The CDR3 DNA is TGTGCCAGCATCAGGGGCTCGACCTACGAGCAGTACTTC. Its translation is CASIRGSTYEQYF.